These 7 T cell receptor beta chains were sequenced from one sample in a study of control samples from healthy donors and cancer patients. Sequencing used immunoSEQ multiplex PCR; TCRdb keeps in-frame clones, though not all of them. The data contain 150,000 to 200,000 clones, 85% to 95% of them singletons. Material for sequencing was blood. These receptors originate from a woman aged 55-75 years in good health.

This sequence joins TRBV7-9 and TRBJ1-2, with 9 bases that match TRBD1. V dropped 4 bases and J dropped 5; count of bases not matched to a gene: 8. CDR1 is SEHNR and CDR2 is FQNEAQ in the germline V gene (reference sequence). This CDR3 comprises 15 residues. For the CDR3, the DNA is TGTGCCAGCAGCTCGTGGACAGGGGCCTCTTATGGCTACACCTTC. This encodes CASSSWTGASYGYTF. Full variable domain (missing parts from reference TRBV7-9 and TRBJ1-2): DTGVSQNPRHKITKRGQNVTFRCDPISEHNRLYWYRQTLGQGPEFLTYFQNEAQLEKSRLLSDRFSAERPKGSFSTLEIQRTEQGDSAMYLCASSSWTGASYGYTFGSGTRLTVV.

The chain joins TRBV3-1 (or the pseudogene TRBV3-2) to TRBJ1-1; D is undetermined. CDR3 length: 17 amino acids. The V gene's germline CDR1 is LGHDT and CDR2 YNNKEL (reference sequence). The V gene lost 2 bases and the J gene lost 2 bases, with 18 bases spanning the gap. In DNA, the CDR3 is TGTGCCAGCAGCCAAAGTCCAGATGAGGGCTTTAACACTGAAGCTTTCTTT. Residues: CASSQSPDEGFNTEAFF.

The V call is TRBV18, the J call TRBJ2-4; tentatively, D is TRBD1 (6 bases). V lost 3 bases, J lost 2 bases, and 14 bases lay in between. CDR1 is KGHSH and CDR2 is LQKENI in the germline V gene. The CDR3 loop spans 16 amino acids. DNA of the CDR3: TGTGCCAGCTCACCCCGGGCAGGGGAGACCAAAAACATTCAGTACTTC. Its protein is CASSPRAGETKNIQYF.

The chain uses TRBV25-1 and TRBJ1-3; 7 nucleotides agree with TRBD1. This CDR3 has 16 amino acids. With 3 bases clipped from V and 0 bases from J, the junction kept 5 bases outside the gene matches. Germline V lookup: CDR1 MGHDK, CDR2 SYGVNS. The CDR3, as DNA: TGTGCCAGCAGTGACCTCGGACAGGTCTCTGGAAACACCATATATTTT. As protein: CASSDLGQVSGNTIYF. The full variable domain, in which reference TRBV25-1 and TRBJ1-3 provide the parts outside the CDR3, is EADIYQTPRYLVIGTGKKITLECSQTMGHDKMYWYQQDPGMELHLIHYSYGVNSTEKGDLSSESTVSRIRTEHFPLTLESARPSHTSQYLCASSDLGQVSGNTIYFGEGSWLTVV.

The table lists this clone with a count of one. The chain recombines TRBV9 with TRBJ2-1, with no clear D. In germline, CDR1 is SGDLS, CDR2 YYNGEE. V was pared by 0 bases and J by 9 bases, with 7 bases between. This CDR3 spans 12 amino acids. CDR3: CASSVEVGEQFF. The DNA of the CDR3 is TGTGCCAGCAGCGTAGAGGTAGGTGAGCAGTTCTTC.

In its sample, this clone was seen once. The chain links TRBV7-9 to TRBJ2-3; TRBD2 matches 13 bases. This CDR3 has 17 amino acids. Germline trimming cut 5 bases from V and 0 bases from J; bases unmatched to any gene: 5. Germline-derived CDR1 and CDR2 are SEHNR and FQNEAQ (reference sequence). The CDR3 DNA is TGTGCCAGCAGCCCACGGACTAGCGGGGGTAGCACAGATACGCAGTATTTT. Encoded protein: CASSPRTSGGSTDTQYF.

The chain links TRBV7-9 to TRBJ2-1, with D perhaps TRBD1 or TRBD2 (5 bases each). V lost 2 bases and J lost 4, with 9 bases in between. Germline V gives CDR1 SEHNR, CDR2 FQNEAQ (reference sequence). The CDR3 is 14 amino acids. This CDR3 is CASSLSGTYNEQFF. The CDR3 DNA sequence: TGTGCCAGCAGCTTATCGGGGACGTACAATGAGCAGTTCTTC.